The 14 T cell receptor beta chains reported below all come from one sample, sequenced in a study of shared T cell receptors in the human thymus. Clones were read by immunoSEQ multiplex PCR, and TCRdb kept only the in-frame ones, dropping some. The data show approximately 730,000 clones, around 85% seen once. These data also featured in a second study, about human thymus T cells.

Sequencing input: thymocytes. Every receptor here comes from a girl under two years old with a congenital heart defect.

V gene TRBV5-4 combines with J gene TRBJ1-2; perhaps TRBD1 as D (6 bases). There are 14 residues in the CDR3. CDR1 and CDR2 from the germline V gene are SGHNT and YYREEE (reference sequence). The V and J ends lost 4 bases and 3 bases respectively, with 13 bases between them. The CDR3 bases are TGTGCCAGCAGCGTCCGAACAGGGTACTATGGCTACACCTTC. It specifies CASSVRTGYYGYTF.

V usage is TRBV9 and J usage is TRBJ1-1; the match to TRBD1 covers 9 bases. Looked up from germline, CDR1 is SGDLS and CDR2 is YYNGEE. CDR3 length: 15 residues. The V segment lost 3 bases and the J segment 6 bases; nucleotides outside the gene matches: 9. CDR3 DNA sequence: TGTGCCAGCAGCGGATGGGACAGGGAGGGAGCTGAAGCTTTCTTT. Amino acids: CASSGWDREGAEAFF.

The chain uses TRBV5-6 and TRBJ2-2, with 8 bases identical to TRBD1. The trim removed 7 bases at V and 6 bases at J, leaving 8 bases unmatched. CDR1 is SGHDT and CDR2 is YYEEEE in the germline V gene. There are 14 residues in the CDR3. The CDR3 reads CASQQGDLAGELFF. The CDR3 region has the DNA TGTGCCAGCCAACAGGGGGACCTGGCCGGGGAGCTGTTTTTT.

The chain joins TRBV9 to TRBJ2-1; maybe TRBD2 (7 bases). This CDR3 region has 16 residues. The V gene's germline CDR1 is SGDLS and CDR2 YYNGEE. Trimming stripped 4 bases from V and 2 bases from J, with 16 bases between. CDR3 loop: CASSPDRGAPYNEQFF. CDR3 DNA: TGTGCCAGCAGCCCGGACCGGGGGGCCCCCTACAATGAGCAGTTCTTC.

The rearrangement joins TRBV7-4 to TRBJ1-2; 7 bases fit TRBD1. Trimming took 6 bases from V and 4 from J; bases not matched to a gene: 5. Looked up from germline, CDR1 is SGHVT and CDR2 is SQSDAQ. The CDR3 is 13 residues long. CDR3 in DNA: TGTGCCAGCAGACGACAGGGACTCTATGGCTACACCTTC. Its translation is CASRRQGLYGYTF.

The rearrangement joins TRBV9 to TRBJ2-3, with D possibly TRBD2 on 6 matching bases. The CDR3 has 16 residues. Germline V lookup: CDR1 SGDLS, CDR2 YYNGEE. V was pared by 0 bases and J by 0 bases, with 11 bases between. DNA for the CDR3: TGTGCCAGCAGCGTAGAGGTAGCGGAGAGCACAGATACGCAGTATTTT. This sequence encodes CASSVEVAESTDTQYF.

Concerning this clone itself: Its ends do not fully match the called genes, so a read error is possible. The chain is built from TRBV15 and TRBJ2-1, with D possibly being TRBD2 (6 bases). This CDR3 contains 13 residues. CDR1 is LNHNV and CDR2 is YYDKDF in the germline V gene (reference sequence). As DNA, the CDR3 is TGTGCCACCAGCAGAGATCAGGAGGGGCCACGGATCTTC. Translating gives CATSRDQEGPRIF.

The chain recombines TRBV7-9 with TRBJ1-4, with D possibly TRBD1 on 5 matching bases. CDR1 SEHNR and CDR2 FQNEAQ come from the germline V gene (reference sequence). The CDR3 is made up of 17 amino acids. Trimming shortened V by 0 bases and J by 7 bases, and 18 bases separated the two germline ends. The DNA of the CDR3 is TGTGCCAGCAGCTTAGCTGGTTCGGGACTGGGAGGTGAAAAACTGTTTTTT. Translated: CASSLAGSGLGGEKLFF.

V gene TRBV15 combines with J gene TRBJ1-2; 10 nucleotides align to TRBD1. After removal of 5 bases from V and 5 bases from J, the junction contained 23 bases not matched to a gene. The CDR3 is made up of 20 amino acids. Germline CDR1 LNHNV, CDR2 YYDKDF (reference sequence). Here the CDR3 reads CATSYSPQMVRDRGRYGYTF. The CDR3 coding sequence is TGTGCCACCAGCTATAGCCCACAAATGGTCCGGGACAGGGGCCGGTATGGCTACACCTTC.

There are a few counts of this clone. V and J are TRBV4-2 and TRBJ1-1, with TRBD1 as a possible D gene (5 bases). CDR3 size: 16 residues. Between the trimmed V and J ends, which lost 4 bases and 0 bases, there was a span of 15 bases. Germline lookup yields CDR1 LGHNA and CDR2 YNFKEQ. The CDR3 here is CASSPPGGFLNTEAFF. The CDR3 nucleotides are TGTGCCAGCAGCCCCCCCGGGGGTTTTCTGAACACTGAAGCTTTCTTT.

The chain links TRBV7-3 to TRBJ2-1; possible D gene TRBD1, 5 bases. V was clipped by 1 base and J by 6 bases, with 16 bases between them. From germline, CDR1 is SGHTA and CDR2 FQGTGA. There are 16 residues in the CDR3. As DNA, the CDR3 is TGTGCCAGCAGCTTAAAGGTTGAATATAGGGGCAATGAGCAGTTCTTC. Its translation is CASSLKVEYRGNEQFF.

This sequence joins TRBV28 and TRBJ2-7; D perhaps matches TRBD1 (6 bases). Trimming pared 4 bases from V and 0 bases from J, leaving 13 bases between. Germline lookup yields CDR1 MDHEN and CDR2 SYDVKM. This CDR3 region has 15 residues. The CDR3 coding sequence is TGTGCCAGCAGTTCTACCTGGGACACCTCCTACGAGCAGTACTTC. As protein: CASSSTWDTSYEQYF.

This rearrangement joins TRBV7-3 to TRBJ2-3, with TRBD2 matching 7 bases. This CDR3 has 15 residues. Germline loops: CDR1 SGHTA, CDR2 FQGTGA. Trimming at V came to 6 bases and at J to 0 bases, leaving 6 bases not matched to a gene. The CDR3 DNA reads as TGTGCCAGCAGTTCGAGCGGGGTTAGCACAGATACGCAGTATTTT. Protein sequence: CASSSSGVSTDTQYF.

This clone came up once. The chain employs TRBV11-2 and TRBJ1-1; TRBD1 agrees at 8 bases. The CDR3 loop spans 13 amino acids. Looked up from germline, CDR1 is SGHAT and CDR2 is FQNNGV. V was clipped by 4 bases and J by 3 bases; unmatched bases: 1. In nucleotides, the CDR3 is TGTGCCAGCAGCTCGACAGGGGACACTGAAGCTTTCTTT. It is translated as CASSSTGDTEAFF.